This is a list of T cell receptor beta chains from one sample in a study of pediatric ulcerative colitis. Measured with immunoSEQ multiplex PCR; TCRdb has only the in-frame clones, and not every one. The table has tens of thousands of clones, roughly 71% seen once. Sequencing was carried out using gut tissue. The receptors were sampled from a boy aged 5-17 years with severe ulcerative colitis. CDR3s include the opening cysteine and the closing phenylalanine or tryptophan. The D gene is left open where the match is weak. Clone size is not always given. Where it is, it says once, few, many or a class for expanded clones.

d_call clone_size j_call cdr3_length v_call cdr3_aa cdr3_nt
NA NA TRBJ2-3 15 TRBV4-1 CASSQSRPSTDTQYF TGCGCCAGCAGCCAGTCCCGACCTAGCACAGATACGCAGTATTTT
TRBD1 NA TRBJ1-6 16 TRBV5-1 CASSLTGALNDSPLHF TGCGCCAGCAGCTTAACAGGGGCCTTAAACGATTCACCCCTCCACTTT
TRBD1 NA TRBJ1-3 17 TRBV7-6 CASSLDTTGGSGNTIYF TGTGCCAGCAGCTTAGATACGACAGGGGGCTCTGGAAACACCATATATTTT
NA NA TRBJ1-2 13 TRBV6-5 CASSYDENYGYTF TGTGCCAGCAGTTACGATGAGAACTATGGCTACACCTTC
TRBD1 NA TRBJ2-1 15 TRBV28 CASSPGTGSPNEQFF TGTGCCAGCAGCCCCGGGACAGGGTCCCCTAATGAGCAGTTCTTC
NA NA TRBJ2-5 11 TRBV29-1 CSTRQTETQYF TGCAGCACCCGACAAACAGAGACCCAGTACTTC
NA NA TRBJ1-1 15 TRBV2 CASRPDSRRNTEAFF TGTGCCAGCAGACCGGACAGCCGCCGGAACACTGAAGCTTTCTTT
TRBD1 NA TRBJ2-3 15 TRBV28 CASNPGQGSLDTQYF TGTGCCAGCAACCCGGGACAGGGTAGTTTAGATACGCAGTATTTT
NA NA TRBJ1-1 14 TRBV9 CASSPHLSGTEAFF TGTGCCAGCAGCCCCCACCTGTCGGGGACTGAAGCTTTCTTT
TRBD1 NA TRBJ2-3 13 TRBV29-1 CSVGQGGTDTQYF TGCAGCGTTGGACAGGGGGGGACAGATACGCAGTATTTT
NA NA TRBJ1-2 12 TRBV28 CASSLSGGGYTF TGTGCCAGCAGTTTATCCGGGGGTGGCTACACCTTC
NA NA TRBJ1-6 19 TRBV19 CASSNIFPRSRSYNSPLHF TGTGCCAGTAGTAATATTTTTCCGAGGTCAAGGTCCTATAATTCACCCCTCCACTTT
NA NA TRBJ1-4 15 TRBV27 CASSLLGATNEKLFF TGTGCCAGCAGTTTACTTGGCGCTACTAATGAAAAACTGTTTTTT
TRBD1 few TRBJ1-6 14 TRBV6-5 CASSPGQGRSPLHF TGTGCCAGCAGTCCCGGACAGGGTAGATCACCCCTCCACTTT
NA NA TRBJ2-1 14 TRBV28 CASSLISRNNEQFF TGTGCCAGCAGTTTAATTAGCAGGAACAATGAGCAGTTCTTC
NA once TRBJ2-7 18 TRBV7-6 CASSLLPPPSRRSYEQYF TGTGCCAGCAGCTTACTCCCACCGCCCAGTCGTCGTTCCTACGAGCAGTACTTC
NA once TRBJ2-3 15 TRBV5-8 CASTLMGGSTDTQYF TGTGCCAGCACCCTAATGGGGGGTTCCACAGATACGCAGTATTTT
NA NA TRBJ2-3 16 TRBV5-1 CASSLPATPSTDTQYF TGCGCCAGCAGCTTGCCCGCGACACCTAGCACAGATACGCAGTATTTT
NA NA TRBJ1-2 15 TRBV10-2 CASSEPREWNYGYTF TGCGCCAGCAGTGAGCCTCGGGAGTGGAACTATGGCTACACCTTC
TRBD1 NA TRBJ2-7 15 TRBV28 CASSTNPGQVYEQYF TGTGCCAGCAGTACTAATCCGGGACAGGTCTACGAGCAGTACTTC
NA NA TRBJ1-1 15 TRBV5-1 CASSLALNGNTEAFF TGCGCCAGCAGCTTGGCGCTCAATGGGAACACTGAAGCTTTCTTT
NA few TRBJ2-6 15 TRBV19 CASSTGYSGANVLTF TGTGCCAGTAGCACAGGTTACTCTGGGGCCAACGTCCTGACTTTC
NA NA TRBJ2-7 13 TRBV19 CASSIDSSYEQYF TGTGCCAGTAGTATTGACAGCTCCTACGAGCAGTACTTC